The source of this T cell receptor beta chain is a study of blood T cell repertoires in COVID-19 (dated by TCRdb to 2020 to 2022). In terms of the full investigation: The collaborator samples originated in the United States, Italy and Spain and spanned the acute and convalescent phases of COVID-19. Deeply sampled blood TCRbeta repertoires from subjects exposed to, actively infected with, or recovered from COVID-19 were included in the dataset. The sample metadata nearly always contained a de-identified subject ID, COVID-19 status, age in years and sex. The prospective study material was composed of cDNA or gDNA derived from T cells, B-cell-depleted T cells, or PBMCs. HLA class I and class II types, where available, came from metadata supplied by the sample provider rather than from assay-based typing. The repertoires were released in a freely available public database meant as a resource for research on the immune response to SARS-CoV-2. Samples came from the ongoing ImmuneRACE study (first 160 participants) plus 1,254 subjects from 6 global collaborators. Overall study outcomes, separate from this receptor: The amount of clinical and demographic metadata varied by source and participant and was provided uncurated.

To note about this clone: Its specific antigen is unknown. No base qualities exist here, and no much larger clone lies one base off it.

The CDR3 has 16 amino acids, counting the end cysteine and phenylalanine. Only the CDR3 part of the read is kept: 48 bases, read in frame from the first base. V and J are truncated by 2 bases and 4 bases respectively, leaving an intervening sequence of 17 bases. The germline V gene specifies MDHEN as CDR1 and SYDVKM as CDR2. Collaborating institutions collected whole blood in K2EDTA tubes following their own protocols. For TCRbeta analysis, collaborators shipped samples as frozen whole blood, isolated PBMCs, or DNA extracted from either of those sample types. The immunoSEQ Assay, a bias-controlled multiplex PCR, was used to amplify TCRbeta CDR3 regions from genomic DNA. On the study's bioinformatics: The number of nucleated cells in each sample was estimated from the amplification of reference gene primers within the assay. Sequence reads were collapsed and filtered to measure the absolute abundance of every unique TCRbeta CDR3 rearrangement. Productive Simpson clonality was computed per sample as the square root of Simpson's diversity index over productive rearrangements. The table comes from immuneACCESS by way of TCRdb, which keeps in-frame sequences with V and J called. Part of the clones is missing from these tables; in studies checked, under half for an unresolved V gene and the rest for unknown reasons. V and J calls and clone size are as listed in that table; D and trimming were resolved from the DNA. The sample includes around 83,000 clones, with 85% to 90% observed a single time. The top ten constitute around 13% of the sample.

This TCR was recovered from a man in his 70s with active or convalescent COVID-19. Input material: peripheral blood. The rearrangement joined TRBV28 to TRBJ1-2; a tentative D match to TRBD1 spans 5 bases. In nucleotides, the sequence is TGTGCCAGCAGTTTAGGTGCATCGGGGGAGGGCTATGGCTACACCTTC. This yields the protein CASSLGASGEGYGYTF.